This TCR beta chain was sequenced for a study of blood T cell repertoires in COVID-19 (TCRdb year 2020). About the investigation overall: Samples from collaborators originated in the United States, Italy and Spain and spanned both the acute and convalescent phases of COVID-19. The prospective study material was composed of cDNA or gDNA derived from T cells, B-cell-depleted T cells, or PBMCs. Subjects who had been exposed to COVID-19, were actively infected with it, or had recovered from it provided the deeply sampled blood TCRbeta repertoires that made up the dataset. The repertoires were made available in a free public database intended to serve as a resource for research on the immune response to SARS-CoV-2. The samples were drawn from the first 160 participants of the ongoing ImmuneRACE study and from 1,254 subjects provided by 6 global collaborators. A de-identified subject ID, COVID-19 status, age in years and sex were almost always included in the sample metadata. Where available, HLA class I and class II types were obtained from metadata supplied by the sample provider rather than from assay-based typing. General findings and caveats noted by the study authors: The amount of clinical and demographic metadata varied by source and participant and was provided uncurated.

In the prospective study, participants were roughly 18 to 90 years old, resided in fewer than 25 geographic areas of the United States, and were enrolled through a virtual design. In the prospective study, cohorts were assigned on the basis of participant-reported clinical history obtained from a screening survey and a study questionnaire. Recovered participants in ImmuneRACE Cohort 3 were defined as having two consecutive negative NP/OP PCR tests, clearance from a healthcare professional, or resolution of symptoms. In the prospective study, whole blood, serum and a nasopharyngeal or oropharyngeal swab were collected from each participant by mobile phlebotomists. Additional blood draws and questionnaires over an approximately 2-month period could optionally be provided by prospective study participants. Before DNA extraction, blood samples from the prospective study were shipped at room temperature or frozen.

Cut back by 10 bases and 7 bases, the V and J ends lie 12 bases apart. The CDR3 starts with the cysteine, ends with the phenylalanine, and has 11 residues. The entry retains the CDR3 DNA only, 33 bases that are in frame from base 1. Per the germline V gene (reference sequence), SSHAT is the CDR1 and FNYEAQ is the CDR2. TCRbeta CDR3 regions were amplified from genomic DNA using the immunoSEQ Assay, a bias-controlled multiplex PCR. The study's processing was this. Nucleated cell counts per sample were estimated from amplification of reference gene primers within the assay. Sequence reads were collapsed and filtered to measure the absolute abundance of every unique TCRbeta CDR3 rearrangement. For each sample, productive Simpson clonality was calculated by taking the square root of Simpson's diversity index across productive rearrangements. TCRdb stores this immuneACCESS table with in-frame sequences only. Part of the clones is absent; in the studies checked, under half of the shortfall reflects unresolved V genes, and no reason is known for the rest. That table furnishes V, J and clone size, whereas the DNA furnished D and trimming. This sample gives roughly 220,000 clones in total; about 83% of them show up just once. About 7% of the sample belongs to the ten largest clones.

Note on this clone: Its antigen is not yet known. Qualities for individual bases were not recorded, and no much larger clone is one base off.

The receptor comes from a woman between 40 and 55 years old who had recovered from COVID-19. The V and J genes are TRBV7-7 and TRBJ2-3; TRBD2 is a weak D gene call, 5 bases matching. The sample comprised PBMCs or T cells enriched from blood (not recorded which). This receptor has the CDR3 CATESGNTQYF. The nucleotides read TGTGCCACCGAGAGCGGAAATACGCAGTATTTT.